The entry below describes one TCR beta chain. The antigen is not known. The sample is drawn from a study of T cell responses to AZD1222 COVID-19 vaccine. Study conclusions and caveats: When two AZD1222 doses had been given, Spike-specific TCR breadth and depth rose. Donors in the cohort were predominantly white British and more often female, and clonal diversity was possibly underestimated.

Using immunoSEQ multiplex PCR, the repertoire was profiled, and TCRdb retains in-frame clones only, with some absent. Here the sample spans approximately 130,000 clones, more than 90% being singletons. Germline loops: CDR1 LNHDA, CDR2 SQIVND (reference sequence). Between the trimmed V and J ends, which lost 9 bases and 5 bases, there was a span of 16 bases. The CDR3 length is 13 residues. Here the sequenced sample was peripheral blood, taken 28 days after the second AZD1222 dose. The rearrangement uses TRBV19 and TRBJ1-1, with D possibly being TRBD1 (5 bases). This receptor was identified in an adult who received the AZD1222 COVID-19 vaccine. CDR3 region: CASSEGGGTEAFF. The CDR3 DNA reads TGTGCCAGCTCGGAAGGCGGGGGAACTGAAGCTTTCTTT. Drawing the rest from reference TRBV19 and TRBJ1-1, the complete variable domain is DGGITQSPKYLFRKEGQNVTLSCEQNLNHDAMYWYRQDPGQGLRLIYYSQIVNDFQKGDIAEGYSVSREKKESFPLTVTSAQKNPTAFYLCASSEGGGTEAFFGQGTRLTVV.